A single sample is the source of the 3 T cell receptor beta chains below, sequenced in a study of shared clonotypes between healthy human individuals. The table came from immunoSEQ multiplex PCR; TCRdb's copy has only in-frame clones and leaves some out. The sample lists about 1.5 million clones; nearly 99% were seen once. The material sequenced was naive CD4+ T cells sorted from blood. Subset given: CD45RA+ positively selected. The receptors shown here come from a man aged 25 to 45 in good health.

The V and J genes are TRBV7-7 and TRBJ2-1, with 8 bases fitting TRBD2. The CDR3 has 16 residues. The V gene end was trimmed by 4 bases and the J gene end by 1 base; junction bases not matched to a gene: 6. CDR1 is SSHAT and CDR2 is FNYEAQ in the germline V gene (reference sequence). CDR3 region: CASSSGLVSSYNEQFF. DNA for the CDR3: TGTGCCAGCAGCTCGGGACTAGTAAGTTCCTACAATGAGCAGTTCTTC.

The CDR3 bases are TGCAGCGGGACTAGCACAGATACGCAGTATTTT. Amino acids: CSGTSTDTQYF. The gene calls are TRBV29-1 and TRBJ2-3, with TRBD2 as a possible D gene (5 bases). The V end was cut by 7 bases, the J end by 0 bases, with 5 bases between. The CDR3 extends over 11 amino acids. CDR1 and CDR2 (germline): SQVTM, ANQGSEA.

This clone was detected only a few times. Other nucleotide sequences from this sample produce the same CDR3. This chain connects TRBV5-1 to TRBJ1-4; no clear D gene. This CDR3 spans 13 amino acids. Germline V CDR1 and CDR2: SGHRS, YFSETQ. V was clipped by 0 bases and J by 5 bases, with 5 bases between them. The DNA for the CDR3 is TGCGCCAGCAGCTTGGACGGGAATGAAAAACTGTTTTTT. Translating it yields CASSLDGNEKLFF.